The next 10 T cell receptor beta chains were all read from a single sample in a study of blood T cell repertoires in COVID-19. TCRdb keeps only in-frame clones here, not all; method: immunoSEQ multiplex PCR. The repertoire holds roughly 250,000 clones, with around 80% as singletons. Material for sequencing was peripheral blood. The receptor source for this set is a woman in her 40s with active or convalescent COVID-19.

This clone has a handful of counts. DNA for the CDR3: TGTGCCAGCAGCGGGGACAGGGAGAACACTGAAGCTTTCTTT. Residues: CASSGDRENTEAFF. This chain connects TRBV6-5 to TRBJ1-1; TRBD1 aligns across 9 bases. Per germline, CDR1 MNHEY and CDR2 SVGAGI. This CDR3 is 14 amino acids long. V lost 6 bases and J lost 1; bases outside the gene matches: 3.

V and J are TRBV27 and TRBJ1-4; D is undetermined. V was pared by 5 bases and J by 4 bases, with 8 bases between. Germline values: CDR1 MNHEY, CDR2 SMNVEV (reference sequence). This CDR3 has 13 residues. Here the CDR3 DNA reads TGTGCCAGCAGTCGTCAGAATAATGAAAAACTGTTTTTT. It specifies CASSRQNNEKLFF.

V gene TRBV19 combines with J gene TRBJ2-5; 9 bases align to TRBD2. Trimming at V came to 5 bases and at J to 0 bases, leaving 10 bases not matched to a gene. Germline CDR1 is LNHDA and CDR2 is SQIVND (reference sequence). This CDR3 has 17 amino acids. CDR3 loop: CASSEGLAGIYQETQYF. The DNA of the CDR3 is TGTGCCAGTAGTGAAGGGCTAGCGGGGATCTACCAAGAGACCCAGTACTTC.

V gene TRBV28 combines with J gene TRBJ1-2; a possible D gene is TRBD1 (6 bases). Trimming removed 6 bases from V and 4 bases from J, with 15 bases in between. This CDR3 has 14 residues. Germline V gives CDR1 MDHEN, CDR2 SYDVKM. CDR3 nucleotides: TGTGCCAGCAGACACAGGGAAATTGGCTATGGCTACACCTTC. Its protein is CASRHREIGYGYTF.

The rearrangement links TRBV9 to TRBJ2-5; maybe TRBD2 (7 bases). The CDR3 runs to 16 residues. Trimming removed 3 bases from V and 1 base from J, with 16 bases in between. Germline values: CDR1 SGDLS, CDR2 YYNGEE. CDR3 protein: CASSERAGASQETQYF. In DNA form, the CDR3 reads TGTGCCAGCAGCGAGAGGGCGGGGGCGTCCCAAGAGACCCAGTACTTC.

V usage is TRBV19 and J usage is TRBJ2-5, with a weak D call TRBD1 (5 bases). The CDR3 totals 14 residues. Germline assignment: CDR1 LNHDA and CDR2 SQIVND (reference sequence). V lost 3 bases and J 4 bases, leaving 12 bases between the germline ends. DNA for the CDR3: TGTGCCAGTAGTATGGCAGGGAAGCTAGAGACCCAGTACTTC. Its translation is CASSMAGKLETQYF.

This clone was picked up many times. As DNA, the CDR3 is TGTGCCAGCAGTTATGGCAGGGGGTACTCGGGTGGCTACACCTTC. As protein: CASSYGRGYSGGYTF. The rearrangement links TRBV6-5 to TRBJ1-2; 7 nucleotides line up with TRBD1. The CDR3 contains 15 residues. Germline trimming cut 3 bases from V and 7 bases from J; bases unmatched to any gene: 11. Germline values: CDR1 MNHEY, CDR2 SVGAGI.

The chain employs TRBV3-1 (or the pseudogene TRBV3-2) and TRBJ2-1; 15 bases align to TRBD2. The CDR3 sequence is 17 residues long. Germline CDR1 and CDR2: LGHDT and YNNKEL (reference sequence). The V gene end was trimmed by 3 bases and the J gene end by 8 bases; junction bases not matched to a gene: 8. CDR3 in amino acids: CASSHPGLAGGGDEQFF. The CDR3 DNA sequence: TGTGCCAGCAGCCATCCGGGACTAGCGGGGGGTGGGGATGAGCAGTTCTTC.

This rearrangement joins TRBV5-1 to TRBJ2-5, with TRBD1 matching over 7 bases. Germline V gene sequence: CDR1 SGHRS, CDR2 YFSETQ. This CDR3 has 15 amino acids. V was clipped by 4 bases and J by 5 bases; unmatched bases: 11. CDR3 sequence reads: CASSPTGNFPETQYF. CDR3 bases: TGCGCCAGCAGCCCGACAGGGAATTTCCCTGAGACCCAGTACTTC.

The CDR3 reads CASSQRGDQSYPEQFF. The CDR3 nucleotides read TGCGCCAGCAGCCAGCGGGGGGACCAAAGCTATCCTGAGCAGTTCTTC. V gene TRBV4-1 combines with J gene TRBJ2-1; 8 bases map to TRBD2. V lost 3 bases, J lost 9 bases, and 13 bases stayed unmatched. The CDR3 covers 16 residues. Germline V gives CDR1 MGHRA, CDR2 YSYEKL.